Included here is one TCR beta chain sequence, with context. The assay was immunoSEQ multiplex PCR, and TCRdb's table has in-frame clones only and misses some. Of about 210,000 clones listed, 85% are singletons. CDR3 length: 17 amino acids. Germline-derived CDR1 and CDR2 are SGHNT and YENEEA. V was clipped by 1 base and J by 4 bases; unmatched bases: 8. The entry originates in a study of blood T cell repertoires in COVID-19. Study background: The analysed material was cDNA or gDNA that came from T cells, B-cell-depleted T cells, or PBMCs.

Each participant's cohort was designated according to participant-reported clinical history. Either two negative PCRs, clearance, or symptom resolution qualified Cohort 3 donors as recovered. The sequencing input was PBMCs or T cells enriched from blood (not recorded which). The TCR originated in a man aged 40-55 years who had recovered from COVID-19. The chain uses TRBV11-3 and TRBJ2-5; TRBD2 matches at 11 bases. The CDR3 reads CASSLGSTSGGPETQYF. CDR3 nucleotide sequence: TGTGCCAGCAGCTTAGGTTCAACTAGCGGGGGCCCAGAGACCCAGTACTTC.